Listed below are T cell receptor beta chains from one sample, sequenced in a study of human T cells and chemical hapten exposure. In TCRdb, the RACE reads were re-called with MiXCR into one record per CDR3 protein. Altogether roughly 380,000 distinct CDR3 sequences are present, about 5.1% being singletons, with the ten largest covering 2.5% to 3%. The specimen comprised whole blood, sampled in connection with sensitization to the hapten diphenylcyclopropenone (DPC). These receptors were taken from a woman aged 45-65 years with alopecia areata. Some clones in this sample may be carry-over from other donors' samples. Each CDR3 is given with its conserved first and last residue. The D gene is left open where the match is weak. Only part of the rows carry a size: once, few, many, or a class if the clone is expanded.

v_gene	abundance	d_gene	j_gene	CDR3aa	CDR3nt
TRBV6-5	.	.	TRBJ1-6	CASKGQSYNSPLHF	TGTGCCAGCAAAGGACAGTCCTATAATTCACCCCTCCACTTT
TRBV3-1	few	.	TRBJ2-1	CASSQGGVSEQFF	TGTGCCAGCAGCCAAGGGGGAGTGAGTGAGCAGTTCTTC
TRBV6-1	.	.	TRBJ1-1	CASSEARTGAFF	TGTGCCAGCAGTGAAGCCCGGACGGGAGCTTTCTTT
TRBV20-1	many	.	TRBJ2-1	CSAHIAGPTYNEQFF	TGCAGTGCGCACATAGCAGGGCCCACCTACAATGAGCAGTTCTTC
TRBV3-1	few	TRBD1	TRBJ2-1	CASSQGTGPGNEQFF	TGTGCCAGCAGCCAAGGGACAGGGCCGGGCAATGAGCAGTTCTTC
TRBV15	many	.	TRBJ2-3	CATSRGDPTDTQYF	TGTGCCACCAGCAGAGGTGACCCCACAGATACGCAGTATTTT
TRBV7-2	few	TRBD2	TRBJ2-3	CASSLVRQRGGPTDTQYF	TGTGCCAGCAGCTTAGTGAGGCAGCGGGGGGGCCCCACAGATACGCAGTATTTT
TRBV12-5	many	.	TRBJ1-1	CASAGPSEAFF	TGTGCTAGTGCTGGCCCCTCTGAAGCTTTCTTT
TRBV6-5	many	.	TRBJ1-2	CASSYSTVGYGYTF	TGTGCCAGCAGTTACTCTACAGTAGGTTATGGCTACACCTTC
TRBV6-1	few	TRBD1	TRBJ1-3	CASSHSPGTARYTSGNTIYF	TGTGCCAGCAGCCACTCACCCGGGACAGCTCGCTACACCTCTGGAAACACCATATATTTT
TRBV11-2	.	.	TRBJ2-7	CASSLGALGYEQYF	TGTGCCAGCAGCTTAGGGGCCCTAGGATACGAGCAGTACTTC
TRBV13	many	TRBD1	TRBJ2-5	CASSLRQGVEETQYF	TGTGCCAGCAGCCTGAGACAGGGGGTAGAGGAGACCCAGTACTTC
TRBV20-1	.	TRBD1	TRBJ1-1	CSALRQGWWTEAFF	TGCAGTGCTCTTCGACAGGGGTGGTGGACTGAAGCTTTCTTT
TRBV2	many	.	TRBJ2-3	CASSGQRTDTQYF	TGTGCCAGCAGTGGTCAGCGCACAGATACGCAGTATTTT
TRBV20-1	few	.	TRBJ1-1	CSASKGLNTEAFF	TGCAGTGCTAGCAAGGGTCTGAACACTGAAGCTTTCTTT
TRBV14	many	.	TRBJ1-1	CASGTGGFNTEAFF	TGTGCCAGCGGTACCGGGGGTTTCAACACTGAAGCTTTCTTT
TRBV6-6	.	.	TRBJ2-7	CASSKSHYGQYF	TGTGCCAGCAGTAAGTCCCACTATGGGCAGTACTTC
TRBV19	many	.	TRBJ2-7	CASSTYTGYEQYF	TGTGCCAGTAGTACTTACACGGGATACGAGCAGTACTTC
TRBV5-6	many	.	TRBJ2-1	CASSASDEQFF	TGTGCCAGCAGCGCTAGTGATGAGCAGTTCTTC
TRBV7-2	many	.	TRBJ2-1	CASSQRVYNEQFF	TGTGCCAGCAGCCAGCGGGTTTACAATGAGCAGTTCTTC
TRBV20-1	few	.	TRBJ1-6	CSASLQGDNSPLHF	TGCAGTGCTAGTCTGCAGGGAGATAATTCACCCCTCCACTTT
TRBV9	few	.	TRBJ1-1	CASSPRMLVGVNTEAFF	TGTGCCAGCAGCCCCCGTATGTTGGTCGGCGTGAACACTGAAGCTTTCTTT
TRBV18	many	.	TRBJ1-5	CASSRDGNSNQPQHF	TGTGCCAGCTCACGGGACGGAAATAGCAATCAGCCCCAGCATTTT
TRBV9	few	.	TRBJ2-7	CASSHSPDGSSYEQYF	TGTGCCAGCAGCCATAGTCCTGACGGTTCCTCCTACGAGCAGTACTTC
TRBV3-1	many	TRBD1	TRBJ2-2	CASSQQGTAGELFF	TGTGCCAGCAGCCAGCAGGGGACAGCCGGGGAGCTGTTTTTT
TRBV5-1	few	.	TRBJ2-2	CASSLAGPSNTGELFF	TGCGCCAGCAGCTTGGCGGGACCGTCGAACACCGGGGAGCTGTTTTTT
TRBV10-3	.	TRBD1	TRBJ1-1	CAISGQGDTEAFF	TGTGCCATCAGTGGACAGGGAGACACTGAAGCTTTCTTT
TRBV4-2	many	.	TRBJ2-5	CASSPGTVQETQYF	TGTGCCAGCAGCCCTGGGACGGTCCAAGAGACCCAGTACTTC
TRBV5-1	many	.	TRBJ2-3	CASSLGTEPTDTQYF	TGCGCCAGCAGCTTGGGAACGGAGCCAACGGATACGCAGTATTTT
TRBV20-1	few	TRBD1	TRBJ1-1	CSARPDRGIGTEAFF	TGCAGTGCCCGACCCGACAGGGGGATTGGCACTGAAGCTTTCTTT
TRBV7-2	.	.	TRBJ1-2	CASSLGQLNYGYTF	TGTGCCAGCAGCTTAGGACAGCTTAACTATGGCTACACCTTC
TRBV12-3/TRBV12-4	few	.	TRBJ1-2	CASTHSGTAYGYTF	TGTGCCAGCACTCATTCCGGGACGGCCTATGGCTACACCTTC
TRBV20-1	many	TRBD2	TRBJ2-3	CSLAGGDTDTQYF	TGCAGCCTGGCGGGGGGCGATACAGATACGCAGTATTTT
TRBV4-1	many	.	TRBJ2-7	CASSHPNRASSYEQYF	TGCGCCAGCAGCCACCCCAACAGGGCCAGCTCCTACGAGCAGTACTTC
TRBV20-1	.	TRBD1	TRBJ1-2	CSARVPGQGNYGYTF	TGCAGTGCTAGAGTCCCGGGACAGGGTAACTATGGCTACACCTTC
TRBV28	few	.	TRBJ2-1	CASPPPGGLPAGVYNEQFF	TGTGCCAGCCCTCCCCCAGGGGGCCTACCAGCGGGGGTATACAATGAGCAGTTCTTC
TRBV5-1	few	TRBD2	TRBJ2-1	CASSSGLAGGYEQFF	TGCGCCAGCAGCTCGGGACTAGCGGGAGGTTATGAGCAGTTCTTC
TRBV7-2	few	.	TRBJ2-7	CASSSSSALTYEQYF	TGTGCCAGCAGCTCTTCTAGCGCCCTCACCTACGAGCAGTACTTC
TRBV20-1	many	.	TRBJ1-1	CSAGHLTEAFF	TGCAGTGCTGGACATCTCACTGAAGCTTTCTTT
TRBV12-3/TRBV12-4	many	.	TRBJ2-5	CASSHGQSETQYF	TGTGCCAGCAGTCATGGACAGAGCGAGACCCAGTACTTC
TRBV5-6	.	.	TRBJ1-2	CASSLGRGQELNYGYTF	TGTGCCAGCAGCTTGGGACGAGGGCAGGAACTCAACTATGGCTACACCTTC
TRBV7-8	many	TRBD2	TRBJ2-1	CASSFRLAGGSNEQFF	TGTGCCAGCAGCTTCCGACTAGCGGGGGGGTCCAATGAGCAGTTCTTC
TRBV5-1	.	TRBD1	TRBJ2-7	CASSLANPGQGGQYF	TGCGCCAGCAGCTTGGCCAATCCGGGACAGGGCGGGCAGTACTTC